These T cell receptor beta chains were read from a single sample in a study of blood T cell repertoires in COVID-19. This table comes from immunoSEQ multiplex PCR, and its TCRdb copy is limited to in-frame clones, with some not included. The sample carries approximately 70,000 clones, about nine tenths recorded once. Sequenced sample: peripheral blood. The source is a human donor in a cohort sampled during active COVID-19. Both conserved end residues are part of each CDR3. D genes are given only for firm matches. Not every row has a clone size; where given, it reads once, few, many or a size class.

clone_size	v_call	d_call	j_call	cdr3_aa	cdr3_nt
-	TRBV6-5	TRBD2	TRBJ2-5	CASSYRTSGGPGTQYF	TGTGCCAGCAGTTACCGGACTAGCGGGGGGCCTGGGACCCAGTACTTC
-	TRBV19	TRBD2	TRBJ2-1	CASTRREGDEQFF	TGTGCCAGTACCCGGCGGGAGGGGGATGAGCAGTTCTTC
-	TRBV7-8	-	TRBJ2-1	CASSLSLNEQFF	TGTGCCAGCAGCCTGTCATTGAATGAGCAGTTCTTC
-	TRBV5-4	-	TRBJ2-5	CASSLELAGKETQYF	TGTGCCAGCAGCTTGGAATTGGCAGGGAAAGAGACCCAGTACTTC
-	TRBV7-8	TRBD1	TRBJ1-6	CASSAGGPGLHSPLHF	TGTGCCAGCAGCGCAGGGGGCCCCGGCCTACATTCACCCCTCCACTTT
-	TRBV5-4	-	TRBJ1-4	CASSFPLEGGKEGKLFF	TGTGCCAGCAGCTTTCCGTTAGAGGGAGGGAAAGAAGGAAAACTGTTTTTT
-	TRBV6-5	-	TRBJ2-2	CASTRTPEGTGELFF	TGTGCCAGCACCCGCACGCCGGAGGGCACCGGGGAGCTGTTTTTT
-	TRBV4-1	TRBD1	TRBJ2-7	CASSQDSGTAISYEQYF	TGCGCCAGCAGCCAAGACTCCGGGACAGCCATCTCCTACGAGCAGTACTTC
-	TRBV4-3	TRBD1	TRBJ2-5	CASSQDRMWGQGVGETQYF	TGCGCCAGCAGCCAAGATAGGATGTGGGGACAGGGGGTTGGGGAGACCCAGTACTTC
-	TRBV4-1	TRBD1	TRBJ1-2	CASSGTGAGPGYTF	TGCGCCAGCAGCGGGACAGGGGCGGGACCCGGCTACACCTTC
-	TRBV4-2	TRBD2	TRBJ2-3	CASSPTSGGTDTQYF	TGTGCCAGCAGCCCCACTAGCGGGGGCACAGATACGCAGTATTTT
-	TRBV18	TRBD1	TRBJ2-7	CASSLQGSISEQYF	TGTGCCAGCTCACTACAGGGGAGTATAAGCGAGCAGTACTTC
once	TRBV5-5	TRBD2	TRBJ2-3	CASSLNLAGGTDTQYF	TGTGCCAGCAGCTTGAACCTAGCGGGAGGCACAGATACGCAGTATTTT
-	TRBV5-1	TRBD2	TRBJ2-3	CASSLGASGFTDTQYF	TGCGCCAGCAGCTTGGGTGCTAGCGGGTTCACAGATACGCAGTATTTT
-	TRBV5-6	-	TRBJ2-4	CASSLGGDENIQYF	TGTGCCAGCAGCTTAGGAGGGGATGAAAACATTCAGTACTTC
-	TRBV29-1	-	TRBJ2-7	CSVAQQSYEQYF	TGCAGCGTTGCGCAACAGTCCTACGAGCAGTACTTC
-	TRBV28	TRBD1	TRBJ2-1	CASSPPGTGTTLWDEQFF	TGTGCCAGCAGTCCACCCGGGACAGGGACTACCCTGTGGGATGAGCAGTTCTTC
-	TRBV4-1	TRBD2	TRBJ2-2	CASSQEWTSEGARELFF	TGCGCCAGCAGCCAAGAATGGACTAGCGAGGGGGCAAGGGAGCTGTTTTTT
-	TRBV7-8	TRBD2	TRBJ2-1	CASSLPTGGGGHNEQFF	TGTGCCAGCAGCTTGCCGACCGGGGGGGGAGGACACAATGAGCAGTTCTTC
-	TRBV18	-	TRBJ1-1	CASSPGLEQEAFF	TGTGCCAGCTCACCAGGTTTGGAACAGGAAGCTTTCTTT
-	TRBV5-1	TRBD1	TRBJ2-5	CASDTGTGKIETQYF	TGCGCCAGCGACACCGGGACAGGAAAAATAGAGACCCAGTACTTC
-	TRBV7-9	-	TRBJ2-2	CASSPPGSTGELFF	TGTGCCAGCAGCCCCCCCGGGAGCACCGGGGAGCTGTTTTTT
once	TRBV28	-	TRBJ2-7	CASRLGGDYEQYF	TGTGCCAGCAGACTAGGGGGGGACTACGAGCAGTACTTC
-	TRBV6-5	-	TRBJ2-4	CASSYSTGGGNIQYF	TGTGCCAGCAGTTACTCTACGGGTGGGGGGAACATTCAGTACTTC
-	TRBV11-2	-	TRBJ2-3	CASSLPSTDTQYF	TGTGCCAGCAGCCTTCCCAGCACAGATACGCAGTATTTT
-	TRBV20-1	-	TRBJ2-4	CSASVGGGGKNIQYF	TGCAGTGCTAGTGTGGGTGGGGGAGGCAAAAACATTCAGTACTTC
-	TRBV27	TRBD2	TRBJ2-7	CASRGTSGGAGEQYF	TGTGCCAGCCGAGGGACTAGCGGGGGGGCTGGCGAGCAGTACTTC
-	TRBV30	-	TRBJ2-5	CAWSRVRGQETQYF	TGTGCCTGGAGCAGGGTCCGAGGACAAGAGACCCAGTACTTC
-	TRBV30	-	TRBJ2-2	CAWSERGGGELFF	TGTGCCTGGAGTGAAAGGGGAGGCGGGGAGCTGTTTTTT
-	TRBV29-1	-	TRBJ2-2	CSYGGARESGELFF	TGCAGTTATGGTGGGGCCAGGGAATCCGGGGAGCTGTTTTTT
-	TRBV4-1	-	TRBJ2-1	CASSQVPGYNEQFF	TGCGCCAGCAGCCAAGTTCCGGGGTACAATGAGCAGTTCTTC
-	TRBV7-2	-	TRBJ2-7	CASSLGFGGQYF	TGTGCCAGCAGCTTAGGTTTCGGTGGGCAGTACTTC
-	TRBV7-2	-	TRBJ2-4	CASSPRLAKNIQYF	TGTGCCAGCAGCCCGCGACTAGCCAAAAACATTCAGTACTTC
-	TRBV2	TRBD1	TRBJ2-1	CASSAGQGQTTHFF	TGTGCCAGCAGTGCGGGACAGGGCCAAACCACCCACTTCTTC
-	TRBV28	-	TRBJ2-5	CASFDIAYGTQYF	TGTGCCAGCTTTGACATCGCCTATGGGACCCAGTACTTC
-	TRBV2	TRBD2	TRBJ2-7	CASSLAAGTPYEQYF	TGTGCCAGCTCTCTAGCGGCGGGTACCCCCTACGAGCAGTACTTC
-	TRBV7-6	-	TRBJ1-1	CASRPGGTEAFF	TGTGCCAGCAGGCCGGGTGGCACTGAAGCTTTCTTT
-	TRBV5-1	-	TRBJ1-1	CASSPSGNTEAFF	TGCGCCAGCAGCCCTTCAGGGAACACTGAAGCTTTCTTT
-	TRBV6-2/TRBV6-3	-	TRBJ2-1	CASSRPAGDSYNEQFF	TGTGCCAGCAGCCGCCCAGCGGGCGATTCCTACAATGAGCAGTTCTTC
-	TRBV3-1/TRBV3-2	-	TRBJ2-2	CASRQAGAGELFF	TGTGCCAGCAGACAAGCAGGGGCCGGGGAGCTGTTTTTT
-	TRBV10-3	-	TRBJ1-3	CAISDPFGNTIYF	TGTGCCATCAGTGACCCTTTTGGAAACACCATATATTTT
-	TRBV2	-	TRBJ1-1	CASKLRNTEAFF	TGTGCCAGCAAACTCCGGAACACTGAAGCTTTCTTT
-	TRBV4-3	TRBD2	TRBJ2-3	CASSQAPGGVGDTQYF	TGCGCCAGCAGCCAAGCCCCCGGGGGGGTGGGAGATACGCAGTATTTT
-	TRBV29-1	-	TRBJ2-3	CSVRRNPSTDTQYF	TGCAGCGTTAGGCGGAACCCTAGCACAGATACGCAGTATTTT